The source of this T cell receptor (beta chain) is a study of blood T cell repertoires in COVID-19. Study-wide background: Both acute and convalescent COVID-19 samples were obtained from the United States, Italy and Spain. PBMCs, B-cell-depleted T cells, or T cells were the source of the cDNA or gDNA that made up the material.

Original data processing: Amplified reference gene primers provided the basis for estimating nucleated cell counts. Assay used: immunoSEQ multiplex PCR; TCRdb lists only in-frame clones, some missing. V and J calls and clone size are copied from that table; D and trimming were computed from the DNA. The sample includes fewer than 130,000 clones, under 75% of them seen just once. With 0 bases removed from V and 3 bases from J, the gap between germline ends came to 12 bases. The CDR3 is 15 amino acids. Germline V gives CDR1 SNHLY, CDR2 FYNNEI. The sample was peripheral blood. The chain has TRBV2 and TRBJ2-7, with D perhaps TRBD2 (5 bases). The TCR originated in an elderly man with acute or convalescent COVID-19. The CDR3 DNA reads as TGTGCCAGCAGTGAAGCGCTTCTTGGGAGCTACGAGCAGTACTTC. This gives the protein CASSEALLGSYEQYF.